Here is one TCR beta chain with its context. Sequencing used immunoSEQ multiplex PCR; TCRdb keeps in-frame clones, though not all of them. The profile shows 110,000 to 150,000 clones, 70% to 90% of them singletons. This sample was included in a study of T cell responses to AZD1222 COVID-19 vaccine. The length of the CDR3 is 17 residues. Germline trimming cut 3 bases from V and 4 bases from J; bases unmatched to any gene: 8. CDR1 and CDR2 (germline): MDHEN, SYDVKM. The V and J genes are TRBV28 and TRBJ1-6, with TRBD1 matching over 8 bases. This clonotype was obtained from an adult who received the AZD1222 COVID-19 vaccine. The sequenced sample was peripheral blood, obtained 28 days after the second AZD1222 dose. CDR3 sequence (DNA): TGTGCCAGCAGTTTCCAACCAGGGGGCGCGTATAATTCACCCCTCCACTTT. Its protein product is CASSFQPGGAYNSPLHF.